One and the same sample provided the 19 T cell receptor beta chains below, sequenced in a study of cytomegalovirus exposure and HLA in healthy donors. PCR was performed using 60 Vbeta and 13 Jbeta primers. Clones were sequenced by immunoSEQ multiplex PCR, and TCRdb holds only the in-frame ones, with some missing. The top ten clones hold around 8.8% of a sample with roughly 130,000 clones, approximately 66% of them seen once. Sequencing was performed on PBMCs. These receptors all come from a woman aged 40 to 50 in good health and CMV-seropositive.

V usage is TRBV5-4 and J usage is TRBJ2-7, with TRBD2 identical over 8 bases. In germline, CDR1 is SGHNT, CDR2 YYREEE (reference sequence). Trimming cost V 0 bases and J 3 bases; bases outside gene matches: 2. The CDR3 extends over 14 amino acids. The chain's CDR3 is CASSLGGTSYEQYF. Here the CDR3 DNA reads TGTGCCAGCAGCTTGGGGGGGACTAGCTACGAGCAGTACTTC.

V is TRBV29-1 and J is TRBJ2-1; weak D call: TRBD2 (5 bases). The V end was cut by 5 bases, the J end by 8 bases, with 28 bases between. The CDR3 consists of 17 residues. CDR1 SQVTM and CDR2 ANQGSEA come from the germline V gene. The CDR3 nucleotides read TGCAGCGTTATAAGGGCCCGAGCGGCCTTAGTCAGCCATGAGCAGTTCTTC. Its protein is CSVIRARAALVSHEQFF.

J is TRBJ2-7 and V is TRBV7-6, with 8 bases lining up with TRBD1. After removal of 1 base from V and 2 bases from J, the junction contained 19 bases not matched to a gene. Per germline, CDR1 SGHVS and CDR2 FNYEAQ. CDR3 length: 20 amino acids. The DNA of the CDR3 is TGTGCCAGCAGCTTAGGACAGGGGTCCTTCGGGACCGATCATGCCTACGAGCAGTACTTC. This codes for CASSLGQGSFGTDHAYEQYF. The entire variable domain, with the rest obtained from reference TRBV7-6 and TRBJ2-7, is as follows: GAGVSQSPRYKVTKRGQDVALRCDPISGHVSLYWYRQALGQGPEFLTYFNYEAQQDKSGLPNDRFSAERPEGSISTLTIQRTEQRDSAMYRCASSLGQGSFGTDHAYEQYFGPGTRLTVT.

The chain uses TRBV28 and TRBJ1-5, with 9 bases identical to TRBD1. V dropped 7 bases and J dropped 5; count of bases not matched to a gene: 6. Germline V gene data show CDR1 as MDHEN and CDR2 as SYDVKM. CDR3 length: 14 residues. DNA for the CDR3: TGTGCCAGCAACCCACAGGGGGCGGATCAGCCCCAGCATTTT. Its translation: CASNPQGADQPQHF.

This rearrangement joins TRBV5-6 to TRBJ1-2; D gene unclear. The CDR3 sequence is 16 residues long. Per germline, CDR1 SGHDT and CDR2 YYEEEE. V was pared by 0 bases and J by 8 bases, with 20 bases between. The CDR3 sequence: CASSLDREPPIQGYTF. CDR3 in DNA: TGTGCCAGCAGCTTGGACCGGGAACCTCCAATTCAGGGCTACACCTTC.

This chain uses TRBV7-8 with TRBJ2-1, with 9 bases lining up with TRBD2. Per germline, CDR1 SGHVS and CDR2 FQNEAQ. V gave up 3 bases and J gave up 8 bases; unmatched junction bases: 11. The CDR3 has 16 residues. CDR3 amino acids: CASSFASAGGWDEQFF. CDR3 nucleotide sequence: TGTGCCAGCAGCTTCGCTTCGGCGGGGGGGTGGGATGAGCAGTTCTTC.

The CDR3, as DNA: TGTGCCAGCACCAGGGAAGTATGGACTGAAGCTTTCTTT. It specifies CASTREVWTEAFF. This rearrangement joins TRBV6-1 to TRBJ1-1; D is perhaps TRBD1 (5 bases). The V end lost 7 bases, the J end lost 5 bases, and 14 bases lay between the germline ends. CDR3 length: 13 amino acids. Per the germline V gene, CDR1 is MNHNS and CDR2 is SASEGT.

This clone showed up just a few times. This rearrangement joins TRBV6-5 to TRBJ2-1; possible D gene TRBD2, 5 bases. The CDR3 runs to 12 residues. The V and J ends lost 2 bases and 16 bases respectively, with 15 bases between them. The germline CDR1 and CDR2 sequences are MNHEY and SVGAGI. The chain's CDR3 is CASSYEGIRYFF. The CDR3 coding sequence is TGTGCCAGCAGTTACGAGGGCATCCGCTACTTCTTC.

V is TRBV28 and J is TRBJ2-7, with no clear D. V was cut by 5 bases and J by 6 bases, with 11 bases left in between. The CDR3 consists of 12 residues. Germline-derived CDR1 and CDR2 are MDHEN and SYDVKM. In DNA form, the CDR3 reads TGTGCCAGCAGTCGAGCTACCCGCGAGCAGTACTTC. Translated, it gives CASSRATREQYF.

The chain carries TRBV19 and TRBJ1-5; 8 nucleotides agree with TRBD1. CDR3 length: 14 residues. Trimming at V came to 10 bases and at J to 6 bases, leaving 11 bases not matched to a gene. The germline gives CDR1 LNHDA, CDR2 SQIVND (reference sequence). CDR3 amino acids: CATAYQDRVQPQHF. CDR3 in DNA: TGTGCCACCGCATACCAGGACAGGGTTCAGCCCCAGCATTTT.

This rearrangement joins TRBV9 to TRBJ1-1, with a weak D call TRBD1 (5 bases). The CDR3 is 14 residues long. Germline CDR1 SGDLS, CDR2 YYNGEE. Trimming shortened V by 3 bases and J by 5 bases, and 14 bases separated the two germline ends. CDR3 sequence reads: CASSEAGRGTEAFF. The CDR3 coding sequence is TGTGCCAGCAGCGAAGCGGGGCGAGGGACTGAAGCTTTCTTT.

This clone has just one count. The chain links TRBV7-2 to TRBJ1-5, with D tentatively TRBD1 (6 bases). Trimming pared 3 bases from V and 5 bases from J, leaving 14 bases between. This CDR3 contains 15 residues. Looked up from germline, CDR1 is SGHTA and CDR2 is FQGNSA. The CDR3 sequence is CASSFSPGEDQPQHF. In DNA form, the CDR3 reads TGTGCCAGCAGCTTCTCTCCAGGGGAAGATCAGCCCCAGCATTTT.

This clone has a single count. The chain couples TRBV27 to TRBJ2-1; 15 bases are shared with TRBD2. J gave up 2 bases and V 6 bases, and 8 bases lay outside the gene matches. The CDR3 contains 18 residues. Germline CDR1 MNHEY, CDR2 SMNVEV (reference sequence). The CDR3: CASRLTGLAGGPYNEQFF. The CDR3 nucleotides read TGTGCCAGCAGACTTACGGGACTAGCGGGAGGCCCCTACAATGAGCAGTTCTTC.

This clone was observed a single time. The genes are TRBV6-4 and TRBJ2-3, with TRBD2 matching 12 bases. V lost 3 bases and J lost 4; bases outside the gene matches: 5. In germline, CDR1 is MRHNA, CDR2 SNTAGT. The CDR3 spans 16 residues. The CDR3 protein is CASSEGSSGGADTQYF. For the CDR3, the DNA is TGTGCCAGCAGTGAAGGCTCTAGCGGGGGGGCAGATACGCAGTATTTT.

This clone came up many times. V is TRBV28 and J is TRBJ1-1; D uncertain. V lost 4 bases to trimming and J lost 7 bases, with 16 bases between them. This CDR3 has 14 amino acids. Germline CDR1 reads MDHEN; CDR2 reads SYDVKM. The CDR3 DNA reads as TGTGCCAGCAGTTGGCAGGCCACTCTCGGTGAAGCTTTCTTT. Its protein is CASSWQATLGEAFF.

This chain uses TRBV30 with TRBJ1-2; TRBD1 matches at 10 bases. The ends lost 2 bases at V and 0 bases at J; junction bases unmatched: 9. From germline, CDR1 is GTSNPN and CDR2 SVGIG (reference sequence). This CDR3 has 17 amino acids. The CDR3 DNA follows: TGTGCCTGGAGTCCCCCCTCCGGGACAGGGGCTAACTATGGCTACACCTTC. The encoded protein is CAWSPPSGTGANYGYTF.

This clone came up a few times. V is TRBV2 and J is TRBJ1-2, with 7 bases identical to TRBD1. Trimming cost V 5 bases and J 2 bases; bases outside gene matches: 8. The CDR3 totals 15 residues. CDR1 and CDR2 from the germline V gene are SNHLY and FYNNEI. The CDR3 nucleotides read TGTGCCAGCAGTTCCTCCGGGACAGCAAACTATGGCTACACCTTC. Translation gives CASSSSGTANYGYTF.

This clone was seen at least ten times. CDR3 sequence: CAISGGSRVMSEQYF. In DNA form, the CDR3 reads TGTGCCATCAGCGGAGGGAGCAGGGTGATGTCCGAGCAGTACTTC. The chain has TRBV10-3 and TRBJ2-7; a weak D match, TRBD2 (6 bases). The CDR3 totals 15 residues. Germline-derived CDR1 and CDR2 are ENHRY and SYGVKD. With 6 bases removed from V and 6 bases from J, the gap between germline ends came to 21 bases.

The chain employs TRBV18 and TRBJ2-2; 8 bases match TRBD1. There are 16 residues in the CDR3. V dropped 2 bases and J dropped 4; count of bases not matched to a gene: 6. Germline assignment: CDR1 KGHSH and CDR2 LQKENI. The CDR3 DNA is TGTGCCAGCTCACCAATCGCCAGGGGGCTCACCGGGGAGCTGTTTTTT. Protein product: CASSPIARGLTGELFF. Combining the CDR3 with reference TRBV18 and TRBJ2-2 gives the whole variable domain NAGVMQNPRHLVRRRGQEARLRCSPMKGHSHVYWYRQLPEEGLKFMVYLQKENIIDESGMPKERFSAEFPKEGPSILRIQQVVRGDSAAYFCASSPIARGLTGELFFGEGSRLTVL.